The 3 T cell receptor beta chains in this list originate from one sample, sequenced in a study of T cell clones after liver transplantation. The repertoire was sequenced with immunoSEQ multiplex PCR; TCRdb's copy has only in-frame clones and lacks some. Of 55,000 to 75,000 clones in the sample, approximately 70% were seen once. Here the sequenced sample was CD4+ T cells from blood, taken at the approximately 15-month timepoint. The receptors shown here come from a human patient who received a liver transplant. Some of the T cells may derive from the graft donor.

The chain has TRBV10-2 and TRBJ2-5, with a weak D call TRBD2 (6 bases). Germline CDR1 WSHSY, CDR2 SAAADI. V lost 5 bases, J lost 1 base, and 14 bases lay in between. The CDR3 contains 15 residues. CDR3 protein: CASSRIAELQETQYF. The CDR3 DNA reads as TGCGCCAGCAGTCGGATAGCGGAGCTCCAAGAGACCCAGTACTTC.

In nucleotides, the CDR3 is TGTGCCATCAGTGAAGGCCTAGCGGTGGGTCAAGAGACCCAGTACTTC. This sequence encodes CAISEGLAVGQETQYF. The chain is built from TRBV10-3 and TRBJ2-5, with TRBD2 matching over 7 bases. V lost 3 bases and J lost 2; bases outside the gene matches: 9. The length of the CDR3 is 16 residues. Germline V gene data show CDR1 as ENHRY and CDR2 as SYGVKD.

V and J are TRBV19 and TRBJ1-2, with a possible D match to TRBD1 (5 bases). This CDR3 has 15 amino acids. Germline CDR1 LNHDA, CDR2 SQIVND (reference sequence). V dropped 7 bases and J dropped 2 bases, with 17 bases sitting between them. The CDR3 protein is CASTWGGNINYGYTF. The CDR3 DNA sequence: TGTGCCAGTACCTGGGGGGGGAACATAAACTATGGCTACACCTTC.